Each of the 13 T cell receptor beta chains below was sequenced from the same sample in a study of CD8+CD57+ T cells in acquired aplastic anemia. Patients picked for sequencing had shown CD8+CD57+ cell expansion detected by flow cytometry. The TCR beta profiling, which covered VDJ combination and CDR3 sequence, was carried out using genomic DNA as the template. TCRdb redid the calling of the reads with MiXCR, one entry per CDR3 protein. This sample has hundreds of thousands of distinct CDR3 sequences, with under 40% found just once. The specimen was sorted CD4+, CD8+, or CD8+CD57+ T cells (not recorded which) from PBMCs. These receptors were obtained from a human donor with aplastic anemia.

This clonotype was detected only once. This likely comes from a read error, as the CDR3 has no conserved phenylalanine or tryptophan at its end. Because the CDR3's place on the DNA is in doubt, the DNA is left out and the CDR3 is given as listed by TCRdb. The gene calls are TRBV7-2 and TRBJ1-2. Germline CDR1 is SGHTA and CDR2 is FQGNSA. Including both end residues, the CDR3 is 8 amino acids long. The chain's CDR3 is CASSLGRT.

The J gene is TRBJ2-2, the V gene TRBV9, with TRBD2 matching 11 bases. This CDR3 contains 19 residues. CDR1 SGDLS and CDR2 YYNGEE come from the germline V gene. V lost 4 bases to trimming and J lost 3 bases; unmatched junction nucleotides: 14. CDR3 sequence reads: CASSPRTRSGRAYTGELFF. The CDR3 DNA reads as TGTGCCAGCAGCCCAAGGACACGTAGCGGGAGGGCGTACACCGGGGAGCTGTTTTTT.

This clonotype occurred many times. The V and J genes are TRBV19 and TRBJ1-1; 7 bases are shared with TRBD1. The germline CDR1 and CDR2 sequences are LNHDA and SQIVND (reference sequence). The V and J ends lost 6 bases and 4 bases, in that order; junction bases with no gene match: 8. This CDR3 comprises 14 residues. The CDR3 region has the DNA TGTGCCAGTAGCCCACAGGGGTCAACCACTGAAGCTTTCTTT. Translating gives CASSPQGSTTEAFF.

This clonotype was detected many times. The chain links TRBV7-2 to TRBJ2-5; no clear D gene. Germline V CDR1 and CDR2: SGHTA, FQGNSA. The CDR3 spans 13 residues. The V gene lost 10 bases and the J gene lost 5 bases, with 17 bases spanning the gap. CDR3 in amino acids: CANALSLGETQYF. The CDR3, as DNA: TGTGCCAACGCCCTCAGCTTGGGGGAGACCCAGTACTTC.

In its sample, this clonotype was seen many times. The chain links TRBV5-1 to TRBJ1-6; D is undetermined. V shed 0 bases and J shed 3 bases, with 10 bases lying between them. There are 16 residues in the CDR3. CDR1 SGHRS and CDR2 YFSETQ come from the germline V gene. CDR3 loop: CASSLGLADYNSPLHF. In nucleotides, the CDR3 is TGCGCCAGCAGCTTGGGTCTGGCCGACTATAATTCACCCCTCCACTTT.

In this sample, this clonotype turned up many times. The gene calls are TRBV9 and TRBJ2-1, with TRBD2 identical over 10 bases. CDR1 SGDLS and CDR2 YYNGEE come from the germline V gene. This CDR3 is 15 amino acids long. The junction had 7 bases not matched to a gene; V was cut back by 1 base and J by 9 bases. The CDR3 protein is CASSVYGAGGGEQFF. The CDR3 bases are TGTGCCAGCAGCGTATACGGAGCGGGAGGGGGTGAGCAGTTCTTC.

This clonotype has a count of ten or more. The chain combines TRBV7-3 with TRBJ2-5; no reliable D call. This CDR3 is 16 amino acids long. Between the trimmed V and J ends, which lost 5 bases and 5 bases, there was a span of 21 bases. Germline CDR1 SGHTA, CDR2 FQGTGA. In DNA form, the CDR3 reads TGTGCCAGCAGCCCTAACGAAGCCTCTGGCAGGGAGACCCAGTACTTC. This gives the protein CASSPNEASGRETQYF.

CDR3 amino acids: CASSLADRVPYNEQFF. The CDR3 nucleotides are TGTGCCAGCAGCTTGGCCGACAGGGTACCTTACAATGAGCAGTTCTTC. The chain combines TRBV5-4 with TRBJ2-1, with 7 bases fitting TRBD1. Germline V gives CDR1 SGHNT, CDR2 YYREEE (reference sequence). The ends lost 0 bases at V and 4 bases at J; junction bases unmatched: 7. The CDR3 has 16 amino acids.

This clonotype was observed many times. The rearrangement uses TRBV10-2 and TRBJ1-5, with 7 bases identical to TRBD1. Germline V gene lookup returns CDR1 WSHSY and CDR2 SAAADI. The CDR3 contains 20 residues. Trimming removed 2 bases from V and 0 bases from J; junction bases left unmatched: 16. The CDR3 nucleotides read TGCGCCAGCAGTGAGGAGAACCGCACAGGGGAGGTTTGTAGCAATCAGCCCCAGCATTTT. Translating it yields CASSEENRTGEVCSNQPQHF.

This clonotype was found many times. The rearrangement joins TRBV10-1 to TRBJ1-1; D possibly corresponds to TRBD1 (6 bases). The CDR3 runs to 13 residues. From germline, CDR1 is WNHNN and CDR2 SYGVQD (reference sequence). Trimming took 2 bases from V and 11 from J, leaving 15 bases between them. The CDR3 here is CASSETGRFQAFF. CDR3 coding DNA: TGCGCCAGCAGTGAGACAGGGAGGTTTCAGGCTTTCTTT.

V usage is TRBV2 and J usage is TRBJ2-2, with 7 positions matching TRBD1. Germline CDR1 is SNHLY and CDR2 is FYNNEI. This CDR3 comprises 15 residues. V trimming: 6 bases; J trimming: 5 bases; junction bases outside the gene matches: 9. CDR3 nucleotide sequence: TGTGCCAGCAGCGCCCAGGGGGTGGGGACCGGGGAGCTGTTTTTT. It yields the protein CASSAQGVGTGELFF.

The V call is TRBV19, the J call TRBJ2-6; possibly TRBD2 for D (6 bases). The CDR3 is made up of 17 amino acids. V lost 2 bases and J lost 0, with 11 bases in between. CDR1 LNHDA and CDR2 SQIVND come from the germline V gene (reference sequence). CDR3 DNA: TGTGCCAGTAGTATACAGGGACTCAGCTCTGGGGCCAACGTCCTGACTTTC. Encoded protein: CASSIQGLSSGANVLTF.

This clonotype was counted between two and nine times. The J gene is TRBJ2-3, the V gene TRBV29-1; D remains unclear. CDR1 and CDR2 from the germline V gene are SQVTM and ANQGSEA. This CDR3 region has 13 residues. Trimming stripped 3 bases from V and 6 bases from J, with 13 bases between. The CDR3 sequence is CSVDSQPGDTQYF. As DNA, the CDR3 is TGCAGCGTTGATAGTCAGCCCGGGGATACGCAGTATTTT.